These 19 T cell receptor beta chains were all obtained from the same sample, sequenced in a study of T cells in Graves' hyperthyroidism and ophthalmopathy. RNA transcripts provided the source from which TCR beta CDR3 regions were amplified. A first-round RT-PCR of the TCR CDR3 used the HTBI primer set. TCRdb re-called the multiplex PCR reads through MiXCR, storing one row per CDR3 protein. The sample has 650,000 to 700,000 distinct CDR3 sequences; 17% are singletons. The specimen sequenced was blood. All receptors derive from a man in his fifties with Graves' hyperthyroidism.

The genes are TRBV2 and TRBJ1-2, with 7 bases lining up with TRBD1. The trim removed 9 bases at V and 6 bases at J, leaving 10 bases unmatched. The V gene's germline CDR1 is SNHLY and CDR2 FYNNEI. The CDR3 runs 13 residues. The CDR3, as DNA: TGTGCCAGTTCCCGGGACAGTGGGCATGGCTACACCTTC. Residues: CASSRDSGHGYTF.

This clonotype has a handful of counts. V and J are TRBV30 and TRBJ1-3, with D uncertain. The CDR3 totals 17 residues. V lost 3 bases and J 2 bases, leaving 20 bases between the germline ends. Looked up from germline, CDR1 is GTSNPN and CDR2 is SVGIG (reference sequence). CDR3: CAWSAPDPQTTGNTIYF. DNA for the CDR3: TGTGCCTGGAGCGCCCCAGACCCACAGACTACTGGAAACACCATATATTTT. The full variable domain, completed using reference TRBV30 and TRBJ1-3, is SQTIHQWPATLVQPVGSPLSLECTVEGTSNPNLYWYRQAAGRGLQLLFYSVGIGQISSEVPQNLSASRPQDRQFILSSKKLLLSDSGFYLCAWSAPDPQTTGNTIYFGEGSWLTVV.

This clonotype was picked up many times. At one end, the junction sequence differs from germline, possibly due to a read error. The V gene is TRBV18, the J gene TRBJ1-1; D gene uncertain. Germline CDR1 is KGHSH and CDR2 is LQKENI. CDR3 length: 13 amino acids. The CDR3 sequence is CASSPLSDTEAFF. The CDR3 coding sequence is TGTGCCAGCTCACCACTATCCGACACCGAAGCTTTCTTT.

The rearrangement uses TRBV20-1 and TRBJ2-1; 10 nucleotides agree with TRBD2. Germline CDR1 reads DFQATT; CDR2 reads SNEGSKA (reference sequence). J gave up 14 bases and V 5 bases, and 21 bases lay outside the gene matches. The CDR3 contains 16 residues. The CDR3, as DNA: TGCAGTGCTCTTAGTGGGGGAGCTAGCGGGAGCTCGATGGAGTTCTTC. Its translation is CSALSGGASGSSMEFF.

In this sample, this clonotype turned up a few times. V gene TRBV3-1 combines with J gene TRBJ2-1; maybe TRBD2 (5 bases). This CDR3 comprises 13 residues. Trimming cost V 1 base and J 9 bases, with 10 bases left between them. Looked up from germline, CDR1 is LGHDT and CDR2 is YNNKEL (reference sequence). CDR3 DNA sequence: TGTGCCAGCAGCCAAGGGGCGCTAGCTGAGCAGTTCTTC. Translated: CASSQGALAEQFF.

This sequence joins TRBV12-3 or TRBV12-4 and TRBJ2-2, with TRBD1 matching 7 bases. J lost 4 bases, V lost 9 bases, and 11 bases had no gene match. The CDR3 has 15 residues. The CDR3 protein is CASYLEGASTGELFF. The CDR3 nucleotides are TGTGCCAGTTACCTCGAGGGGGCTAGCACCGGGGAGCTGTTTTTT.

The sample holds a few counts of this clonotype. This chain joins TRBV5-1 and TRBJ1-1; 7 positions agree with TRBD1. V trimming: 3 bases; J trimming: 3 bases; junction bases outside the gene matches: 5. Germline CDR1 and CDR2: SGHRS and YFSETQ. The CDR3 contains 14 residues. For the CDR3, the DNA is TGCGCCAGCAGCTCTCAGACAGGGCACACTGAAGCTTTCTTT. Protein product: CASSSQTGHTEAFF.

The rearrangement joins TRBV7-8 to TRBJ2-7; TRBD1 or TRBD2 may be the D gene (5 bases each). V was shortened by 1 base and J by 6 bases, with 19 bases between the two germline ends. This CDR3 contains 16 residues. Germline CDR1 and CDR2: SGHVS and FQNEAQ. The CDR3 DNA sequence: TGTGCCAGCAGCTTAGGTCGGGTAGGGACCAACCCCGAGCAGTACTTC. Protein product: CASSLGRVGTNPEQYF.

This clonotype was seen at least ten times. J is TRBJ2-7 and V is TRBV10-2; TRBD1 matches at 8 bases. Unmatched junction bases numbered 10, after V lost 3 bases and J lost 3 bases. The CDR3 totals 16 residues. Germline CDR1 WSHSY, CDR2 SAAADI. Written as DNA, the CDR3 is TGCGCCAGCAGTGACAATGACAGGGGCGAGATCTACGAGCAGTACTTC. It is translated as CASSDNDRGEIYEQYF.

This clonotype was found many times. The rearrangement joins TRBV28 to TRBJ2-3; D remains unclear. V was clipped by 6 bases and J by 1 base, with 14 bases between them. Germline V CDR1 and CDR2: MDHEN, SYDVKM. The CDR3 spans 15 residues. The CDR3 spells CASSVAAAGTDTQYF. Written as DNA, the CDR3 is TGTGCCAGCAGCGTGGCGGCGGCGGGCACAGATACGCAGTATTTT. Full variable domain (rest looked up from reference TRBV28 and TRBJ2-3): DVKVTQSSRYLVKRTGEKVFLECVQDMDHENMFWYRQDPGLGLRLIYFSYDVKMKEKGDIPEGYSVSREKKERFSLILESASTNQTSMYLCASSVAAAGTDTQYFGPGTRLTVL.

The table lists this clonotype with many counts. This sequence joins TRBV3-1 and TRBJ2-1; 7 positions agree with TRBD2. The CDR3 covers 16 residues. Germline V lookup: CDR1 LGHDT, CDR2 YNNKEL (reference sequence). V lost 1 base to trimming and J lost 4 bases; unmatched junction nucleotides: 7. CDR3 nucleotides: TGTGCCAGCAGCCAAGTTGGGCGGGAGCCGTACAATGAGCAGTTCTTC. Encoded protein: CASSQVGREPYNEQFF.

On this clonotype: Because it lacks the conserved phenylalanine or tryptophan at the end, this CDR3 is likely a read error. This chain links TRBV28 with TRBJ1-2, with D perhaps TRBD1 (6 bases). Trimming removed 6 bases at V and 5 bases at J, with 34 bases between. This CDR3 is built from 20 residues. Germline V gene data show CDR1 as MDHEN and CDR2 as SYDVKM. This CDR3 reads CASSTPFISWTSPRGYGYTV. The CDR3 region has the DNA TGTGCCAGCAGCACCCCTTTTATATCCTGGACTTCTCCTAGGGGGTATGGCTACACCGTC.

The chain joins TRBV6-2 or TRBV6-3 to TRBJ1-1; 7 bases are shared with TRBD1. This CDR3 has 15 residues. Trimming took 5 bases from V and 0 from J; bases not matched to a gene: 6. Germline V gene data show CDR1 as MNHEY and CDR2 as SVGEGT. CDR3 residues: CASSGLTGMNTEAFF. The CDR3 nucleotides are TGTGCCAGCAGTGGACTGACAGGGATGAACACTGAAGCTTTCTTT.

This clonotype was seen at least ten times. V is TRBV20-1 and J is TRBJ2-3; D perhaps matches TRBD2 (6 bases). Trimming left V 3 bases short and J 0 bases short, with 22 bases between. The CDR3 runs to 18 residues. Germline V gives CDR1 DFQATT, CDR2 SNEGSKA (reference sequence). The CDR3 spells CSARHFSGGASSTDTQYF. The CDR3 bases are TGCAGTGCTAGGCACTTTTCCGGCGGGGCATCTAGCACAGATACGCAGTATTTT.

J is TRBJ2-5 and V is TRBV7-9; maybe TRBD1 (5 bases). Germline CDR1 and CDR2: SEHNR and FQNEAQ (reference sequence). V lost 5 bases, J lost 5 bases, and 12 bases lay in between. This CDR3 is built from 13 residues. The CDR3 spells CASSPRVPETQYF. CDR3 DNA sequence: TGTGCCAGCAGCCCCAGGGTTCCGGAGACCCAGTACTTC.

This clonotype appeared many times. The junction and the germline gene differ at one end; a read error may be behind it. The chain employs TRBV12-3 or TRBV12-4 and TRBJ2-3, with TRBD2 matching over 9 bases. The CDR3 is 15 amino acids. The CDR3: CASRLAGVWTDTQYF. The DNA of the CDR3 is TGTGCCAGCAGATTAGCGGGAGTGTGGACAGATACGCAGTATTTT.

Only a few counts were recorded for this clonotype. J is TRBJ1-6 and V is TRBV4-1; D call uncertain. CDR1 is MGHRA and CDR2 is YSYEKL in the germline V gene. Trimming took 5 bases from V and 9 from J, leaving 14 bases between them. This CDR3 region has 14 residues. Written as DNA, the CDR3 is TGCGCCAGCAGCTCCCGGTCCCGGGGTTCACCCCTCCACTTT. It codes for CASSSRSRGSPLHF.

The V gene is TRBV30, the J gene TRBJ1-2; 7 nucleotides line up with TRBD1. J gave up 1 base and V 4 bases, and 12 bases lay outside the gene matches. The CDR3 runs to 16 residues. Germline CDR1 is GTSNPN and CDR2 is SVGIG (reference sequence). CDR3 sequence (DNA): TGTGCCTGGACCCCCAGGGGGACACTTGGTAACTATGGCTACACCTTC. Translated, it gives CAWTPRGTLGNYGYTF.

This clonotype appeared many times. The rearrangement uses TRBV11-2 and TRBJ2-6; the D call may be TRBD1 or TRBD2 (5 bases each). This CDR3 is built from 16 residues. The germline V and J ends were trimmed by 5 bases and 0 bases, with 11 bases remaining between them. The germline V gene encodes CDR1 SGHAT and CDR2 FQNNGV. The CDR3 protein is CASSMGRSSGANVLTF. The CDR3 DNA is TGTGCCAGCAGCATGGGACGTAGCTCTGGGGCCAACGTCCTGACTTTC. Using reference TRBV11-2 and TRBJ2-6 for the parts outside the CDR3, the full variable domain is EAGVAQSPRYKIIEKRQSVAFWCNPISGHATLYWYQQILGQGPKLLIQFQNNGVVDDSQLPKDRFSAERLKGVDSTLKIQPAKLEDSAVYLCASSMGRSSGANVLTFGAGSRLTVL.